The TCR beta chain under discussion was sequenced for a study of blood T cell repertoires in COVID-19. Study information: The samples span acute and convalescent COVID-19 from the United States, Italy and Spain. Sources were T cells, B-cell-depleted T cells, or PBMCs; the material itself was cDNA or gDNA.

From germline, CDR1 is SEHNR and CDR2 FQNEAQ (reference sequence). This CDR3 comprises 16 residues. The junction had 10 bases not matched to a gene; V was cut back by 5 bases and J by 0 bases. In the original analysis: Amplification from reference gene primers served as the basis for estimated nucleated cell counts. Only in-frame clones appear in the TCRdb table, and some are missing; sequencing was by immunoSEQ multiplex PCR. The DNA was the basis for D and trimming; V, J and clone size are from that table. The sample shows roughly 500,000 clones, around 89% of them seen only once. The study recruited people aged roughly 18 to 100 years across approximately 24 US areas.

This sequence was found in a woman aged 40 to 50 who had recovered from COVID-19. The chain carries TRBV7-9 and TRBJ2-7, with TRBD1 matching over 7 bases. Sequenced: PBMCs or T cells enriched from blood (not recorded which). DNA for the CDR3: TGTGCCAGCAGCCCCCAAACGACAGGGATCTCCTACGAGCAGTACTTC. Residues: CASSPQTTGISYEQYF.